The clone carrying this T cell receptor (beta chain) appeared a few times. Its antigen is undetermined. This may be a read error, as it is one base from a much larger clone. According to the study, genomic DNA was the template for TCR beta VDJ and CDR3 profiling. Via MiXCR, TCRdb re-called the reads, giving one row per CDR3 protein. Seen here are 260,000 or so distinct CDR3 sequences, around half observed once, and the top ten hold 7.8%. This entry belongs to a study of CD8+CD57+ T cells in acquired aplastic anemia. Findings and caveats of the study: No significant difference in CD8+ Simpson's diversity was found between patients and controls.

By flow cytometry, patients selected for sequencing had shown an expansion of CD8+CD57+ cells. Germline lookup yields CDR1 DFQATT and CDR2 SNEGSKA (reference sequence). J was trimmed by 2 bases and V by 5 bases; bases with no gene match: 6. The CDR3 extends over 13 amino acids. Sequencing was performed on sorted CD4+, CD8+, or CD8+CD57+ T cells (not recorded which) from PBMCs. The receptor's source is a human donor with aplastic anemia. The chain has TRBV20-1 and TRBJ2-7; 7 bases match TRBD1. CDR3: CSALWDSAYEQYV. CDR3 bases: TGCAGTGCTCTTTGGGACAGCGCCTACGAGCAGTACGTC.